One T cell receptor beta chain is described in this entry. This clone's antigen is unknown. No much larger clone is present one base from it, and per-base qualities are unavailable. This entry belongs to a study of Tregs in tolerant kidney transplant recipients (dated by TCRdb to between 2018 and 2021). Background on the whole study: Before combined kidney and bone marrow transplantation, this study identified donor-specific regulatory T cells using TCRbeta sequencing and then followed those same cells after transplant. TCRbeta repertoire sequencing was used in a few healthy controls to compare several ways of expanding Tregs specific for an allogeneic donor.

For TCRbeta CDR3 sequencing, genomic DNA was extracted from sorted cells using the QIAGEN DNeasy Blood and Tissue Kit. High-throughput TCRbeta CDR3 sequencing, which included PCR amplification with bias correction and internal controls, was done commercially through immunoSEQ. In the paper's pipeline: Unique productive TCRbeta sequences were defined by CDR3 nucleotide sequence where primers matched, and otherwise by CDR3 amino acid sequence together with Vbeta and Jbeta genes. As a correction for sorting error, sequences shared between sorted populations at a frequency ratio of 2:1 or less were discarded, and the remaining shared sequences were assigned to the higher population. Donor-reactive sequences were defined as at least 5-fold expanded in CFSE-low cells versus unstimulated cells, with frequency of at least 0.01% in CFSE-low cells. Repertoire divergence was quantified by Jensen-Shannon divergence calculated from the top 100 TCRbeta sequences ranked by frequency. For any sample with multiple sequencing runs, sorting error was corrected in each run separately before the runs were pooled. The clones in this table, taken by TCRdb from immuneACCESS, are in-frame only. Not every clone is retained; where verified, under half of the shortfall comes from an unresolved V gene, and the cause of the rest is unknown. V, J and clone size are those of that table, while D and trimming were read from the DNA. Recorded for this sample are tens of thousands of clones; 84% of them occurred a single time. About 4% of the sample is held by the ten biggest clonotypes.

Beyond this particular receptor, the publication reports: Although technical replication error seemed to be minimal, the question of biological reproducibility was not addressed directly. Expanding Tregs with activated donor B cells appeared to identify the most biologically relevant and donor-specific TCRbeta repertoire. The study was constrained by small patient numbers, and validation of the findings is required in larger populations and under other immunosuppression protocols.

Relative to germline, V is 6 bases shorter and J is 4 bases shorter, with 16 bases between their ends. From a lookup of the germline V gene (reference sequence), CDR1 and CDR2 are LNHDA and SQIVND. There are 14 amino acids in the CDR3, from cysteine to phenylalanine inclusive. Of the read, only the CDR3 DNA is kept; its 42 bases are in frame from base 1. Thawed PBMCs were FACS-sorted into unstimulated Tregs (CD4+CD25+CD127-), CD4+ non-Tregs (CD4+CD25-), CD4 cells and CD8 cells. Healthy control blood came either as purchased buffy coats or from healthy volunteers. Healthy control blood was processed to PBMCs with a Ficoll density gradient and then cryopreserved, whereas patient PBMCs were collected both before and after transplant.

Recombination connected TRBV19 to TRBJ2-7; 6 matching bases give a weak D call of TRBD2. The sample taken for sequencing was CD4+ T cells from blood. The clonotype was recovered from a human donor in good health. DNA sequence: TGTGCCAGTAGCCCGCTAGCGTCGGGATACGAGCAGTACTTC. This sequence encodes CASSPLASGYEQYF.